This TCR beta chain was documented in a study of cytotoxic CD8 clonotypes in ibrutinib-treated CLL. Background on the study: Response was recorded as partial in 25 or so patients and complete in 2; at median around 70 months, approximately 15 remained remitted and about twelve had progressed.

The CDR3 extends over 17 amino acids. Looked up from germline, CDR1 is SGDLS and CDR2 is YYNGEE. Deletions cut 0 bases from V and 0 bases from J, with 13 bases between. TCR beta libraries used about 2 micrograms of DNA from cryopreserved PBMCs. The table came from immunoSEQ multiplex PCR; TCRdb's copy has only in-frame clones and leaves some out. The sample carries about 160,000 clones, about 84% recorded once. Regarding the study as a whole: At progression, clonality fell back toward baseline after rising at ibrutinib response. Baseline clonality, above age-matched healthy donor levels, tracked circulating CD8+ T-cell counts.

About this clone itself: Its antigen is undetermined.

Sequenced material: PBMCs, taken after 24 months of ibrutinib treatment. The V call is TRBV9, the J call TRBJ1-3; D not resolved. This TCR was recovered from a human donor with chronic lymphocytic leukemia. The DNA for the CDR3 is TGTGCCAGCAGCGTAGAAATGGATTTGCCCTCTGGAAACACCATATATTTT. It codes for CASSVEMDLPSGNTIYF.